These T cell receptor beta chains were read from a single sample in a study of radiotherapy plus CTLA-4 blockade in lung cancer. Clones were read by immunoSEQ multiplex PCR, and TCRdb kept only the in-frame ones, dropping some. In the table there are about 98,000 clones, more than 75% of which are singletons. The starting material was peripheral blood, obtained from a patient treated with radiotherapy plus ipilimumab. The receptors stem from a human donor with non-small cell lung cancer who had a partial response to radiotherapy plus ipilimumab. Both conserved end residues are part of each CDR3. A D gene is named only where the DNA matches it firmly. The size of a clone is reported for some rows only, either as once, few or many, or as a class for expanded clones.

clone_size d_call j_call v_call cdr3_nt cdr3_aa
NA NA TRBJ2-7 TRBV28 TGTGCCAGCAGTTTAATGACTAAAGGCGAGCAGTACTTC CASSLMTKGEQYF
once NA TRBJ2-7 TRBV2 TGTGCCAGCAGGCCCCTAGCGTACACCTCCTACGAGCAGTACTTC CASRPLAYTSYEQYF
NA NA TRBJ2-5 TRBV7-2 TGTGCCAGCAGCTTAATTTCGCAAGAGACCCAGTACTTC CASSLISQETQYF
few TRBD2 TRBJ2-1 TRBV4-1 TGCGCCAGCAGCCGCGCCGGCGGGAGTGGGGATGAGCAGTTCTTC CASSRAGGSGDEQFF
NA TRBD1 TRBJ2-7 TRBV18 TGTGCCAGCTCACTGGGACAGGGGTACGAGCAGTACTTC CASSLGQGYEQYF
once TRBD2 TRBJ2-1 TRBV11-1 TGTGCCAGCAGCTTAGTACTAGCGGTTACCTACAATGAGCAGTTCTTC CASSLVLAVTYNEQFF
NA TRBD1 TRBJ1-5 TRBV27 TGTGCCAGCAGTGACAGGGTTGGACAGCCCCAGCATTTT CASSDRVGQPQHF
NA TRBD1 TRBJ1-5 TRBV28 TGTGCCAGCAGTTTTCGACAGGGACGCAGCAATCAGCCCCAGCATTTT CASSFRQGRSNQPQHF
few NA TRBJ1-2 TRBV19 TGTGCCAGTAGACGAGCAGGGTTCGTATATGGCTACACCTTC CASRRAGFVYGYTF
NA NA TRBJ1-2 TRBV29-1 TGCAGCGTGGACATTAACTATGGCTACACCTTC CSVDINYGYTF
NA NA TRBJ1-5 TRBV2 TGTGCCAGCAGTGAAGGAGCAGGAACTCAGCCCCAGCATTTT CASSEGAGTQPQHF
NA NA TRBJ2-6 TRBV2 TGTGCCAGCAAAACGAACCTAAGGAGCTCTGGGGCCAACGTCCTGACTTTC CASKTNLRSSGANVLTF
NA TRBD1 TRBJ1-1 TRBV29-1 TGCAGCTTCAGGGGGCTCGGAAACACTGAAGCTTTCTTT CSFRGLGNTEAFF
once NA TRBJ2-2 TRBV28 TGTGCCAGCAGCCTTTGGGCTAGCGAGGAAACCGGGGAGCTGTTTTTT CASSLWASEETGELFF
NA TRBD1 TRBJ1-5 TRBV5-1 TGCGCCAGCAGCCCACAGGGGGCAAGTAATCAGCCCCAGCATTTT CASSPQGASNQPQHF
NA NA TRBJ2-3 TRBV5-1 TGCGCCAGCAGCCCGGGAAAGTATACGCAGTATTTT CASSPGKYTQYF
NA NA TRBJ2-7 TRBV7-2 TGTGCCAGCAGCTTAGGGGGCCTCAGCGAGCAGTACTTC CASSLGGLSEQYF
NA TRBD2 TRBJ2-1 TRBV11-2 TGTGCCAGCAGCTTAGCCCCTAGCGGTTTCAGTGAGCAGTTCTTC CASSLAPSGFSEQFF
NA NA TRBJ2-2 TRBV7-2 TGTGCCAGCAGCGGGGCGGCGGACCTGGCGACCGGGGAGCTGTTTTTT CASSGAADLATGELFF
once TRBD2 TRBJ2-3 TRBV7-2 TGTGCCAGCAGCTCCACTAGCGGGAGTCGCGAAGATACGCAGTATTTT CASSSTSGSREDTQYF
NA TRBD1 TRBJ2-3 TRBV7-2 TGTGCCAGCAGCTTAATGGCCCTAGCGACAGGGGGCATAGATACGCAGTATTTT CASSLMALATGGIDTQYF
NA TRBD2 TRBJ2-2 TRBV7-2 TGTGCCAGCAGCCCCCTCCGGGGGGAGAACACCGGGGAGCTGTTTTTT CASSPLRGENTGELFF
NA TRBD2 TRBJ2-7 TRBV28 TGTGCCAGCCCCCCCGGGGCTAGCGGGAGGACCCACGAGCAGTACTTT CASPPGASGRTHEQYF
few NA TRBJ2-1 TRBV5-4 TGTGCCAGCAGCGGAATTATGAGGGCCGAGAATGAGCAGTTCTTC CASSGIMRAENEQFF
NA TRBD2 TRBJ2-7 TRBV6-5 TGTGCCAGCACTCCGGCGGGAGCCCCCTACGAGCAGTACTTC CASTPAGAPYEQYF
NA TRBD2 TRBJ2-5 TRBV28 TGTGCCAGCAGTTTACGGCTAGCGGGAGTTGGGGAGACCCAGTACTTC CASSLRLAGVGETQYF
NA NA TRBJ2-7 TRBV10-2 TGCGCCAGCAGTGAACTGGAGCCCGGCGAGCAGTACTTC CASSELEPGEQYF
NA TRBD1 TRBJ2-7 TRBV5-5 TGTGCCAGCAGCTTGGAGGGGGGGACAGGGTTTTCGTACGAGCAGTACTTC CASSLEGGTGFSYEQYF